The 6 T cell receptor beta chains presented below share a single source sample, sequenced in a study of cytomegalovirus exposure and HLA in healthy donors. Clones were read by immunoSEQ multiplex PCR, and TCRdb kept only the in-frame ones, dropping some. In the table there are 140,000 to 150,000 clones, 94% of which are singletons. The sequencing input was PBMCs. The receptors here all came from a man in his late teens or twenties in good health and CMV-seropositive.

This chain joins TRBV5-6 and TRBJ1-3; D is uncertain. CDR1 is SGHDT and CDR2 is YYEEEE in the germline V gene. Trimming pared 0 bases from V and 9 bases from J, leaving 13 bases between. The CDR3 spans 14 residues. The CDR3 loop reads CASSLAVPQVTIYF. The DNA for the CDR3 is TGTGCCAGCAGCTTGGCAGTTCCCCAGGTCACCATATATTTT.

The chain uses TRBV7-6 and TRBJ2-5, with TRBD2 matching over 7 bases. Germline CDR1 is SGHVS and CDR2 is FNYEAQ. There are 13 residues in the CDR3. The trim removed 6 bases at V and 1 base at J, leaving 2 bases unmatched. The CDR3 is CASRSSGQETQYF. CDR3 coding DNA: TGTGCCAGCAGATCTAGCGGCCAAGAGACCCAGTACTTC.

The chain is built from TRBV28 and TRBJ2-7, with TRBD1 as a possible D gene (6 bases). CDR1 MDHEN and CDR2 SYDVKM come from the germline V gene. The CDR3 is made up of 13 amino acids. V shed 6 bases and J shed 7 bases, with 16 bases lying between them. In DNA form, the CDR3 reads TGTGCCAGCAGAACACAGGGTCCGAGGGAGCAGTACTTC. Its translation is CASRTQGPREQYF.

The rearrangement joins TRBV9 to TRBJ2-2; 8 bases agree with TRBD2. CDR3 size: 21 residues. The germline gives CDR1 SGDLS, CDR2 YYNGEE. V shed 3 bases, J shed 6 bases, and the junction held 25 bases outside the gene matches. In DNA form, the CDR3 reads TGTGCCAGCAGCGCCGCCCGGGGTAGGGGAAGGGCGGGAGGCTTTGCCGGGGAGCTGTTTTTT. Residues: CASSAARGRGRAGGFAGELFF.

The gene calls are TRBV4-1 and TRBJ2-7, with TRBD1 matching 7 bases. V lost 0 bases, J lost 0 bases, and 2 bases stayed unmatched. This CDR3 has 15 residues. The germline V gene encodes CDR1 MGHRA and CDR2 YSYEKL. The CDR3: CASSQEDRPSYEQYF. The CDR3 DNA follows: TGCGCCAGCAGCCAAGAGGACAGGCCCTCCTACGAGCAGTACTTC.

The chain uses TRBV28 and TRBJ2-7; 7 nucleotides match TRBD2. This CDR3 spans 14 amino acids. J lost 2 bases, V lost 10 bases, and 11 bases had no gene match. Germline CDR1 and CDR2: MDHEN and SYDVKM. CDR3: CATGPQTSTYEQYF. Written as DNA, the CDR3 is TGTGCCACTGGGCCCCAGACTAGCACCTACGAGCAGTACTTC.